This T cell receptor (beta chain) originates from a study of cytomegalovirus exposure and HLA in healthy donors. A multiplex PCR was run with 60 Vbeta primers and 13 Jbeta primers. Generated by immunoSEQ multiplex PCR, the TCRdb table keeps only in-frame clones and is missing some. The sample records more than 95,000 clones, roughly 72% being singletons. CDR1 and CDR2 (germline): SGHNT, YYREEE (reference sequence). V shed 3 bases, J shed 1 base, and the junction held 3 bases outside the gene matches. There are 15 residues in the CDR3. The origin of this receptor is a woman younger than 30 in good health and CMV-seropositive. The chain is built from TRBV5-4 and TRBJ2-1; 8 nucleotides align to TRBD2. Sequenced material: PBMCs. The CDR3 loop reads CASSSGTRSYNEQFF. The CDR3 DNA follows: TGTGCCAGCAGCTCCGGGACTAGGTCCTACAATGAGCAGTTCTTC.